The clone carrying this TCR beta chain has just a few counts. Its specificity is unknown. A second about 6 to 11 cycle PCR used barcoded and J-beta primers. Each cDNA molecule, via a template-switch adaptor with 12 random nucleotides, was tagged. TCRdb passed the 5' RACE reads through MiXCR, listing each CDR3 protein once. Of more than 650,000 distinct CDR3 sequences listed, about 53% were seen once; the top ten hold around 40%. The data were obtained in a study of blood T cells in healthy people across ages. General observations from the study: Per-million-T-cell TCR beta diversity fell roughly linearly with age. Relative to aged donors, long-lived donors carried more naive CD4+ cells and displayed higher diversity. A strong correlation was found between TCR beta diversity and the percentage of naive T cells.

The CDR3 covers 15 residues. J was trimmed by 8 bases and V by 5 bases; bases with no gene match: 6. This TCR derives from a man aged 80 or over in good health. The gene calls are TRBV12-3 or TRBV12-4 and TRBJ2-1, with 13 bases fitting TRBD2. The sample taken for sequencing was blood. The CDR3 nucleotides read TGTGCCAGCAGTCCCGGACTAGCGGGAGACGATGAGCAGTTCTTC. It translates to CASSPGLAGDDEQFF.